Here is one TCR beta chain with its context. No antigen is known for it. Per the germline V gene, CDR1 is SGHKS and CDR2 is YYEKEE (reference sequence). The CDR3 loop spans 16 amino acids. Trimming took off 4 bases at V and 2 bases at J, with 19 bases between the two ends. Tagging with unique molecular identifiers was a feature of the TCR beta cDNA libraries. In TCRdb, the PCR reads were re-called with MiXCR into one record per CDR3 protein. The table shows approximately 630,000 distinct CDR3 sequences, with approximately 59% occurring only once. The source of the sample is a study of post-analysis software for immune sequencing data. Study-wide context: Progressive-relapsing, secondary progressive and relapsing-remitting multiple sclerosis were among the disease courses included.

Study conclusions and caveats: In multiple sclerosis, normalized Chao1 diversity was significantly below that of controls. TRBV5-6, TRBV5-1 and TRBV20-1 were among several TRBV segments more frequent in patients than controls. Samples prepared in the same batch strongly co-clustered by F measure.

V gene TRBV5-5 combines with J gene TRBJ2-7; tentatively, D is TRBD2 (6 bases). This sequence originates from a girl aged 2 to 10 with multiple sclerosis. Sequences were obtained from blood. The DNA for the CDR3 is TGTGCCAGCAGCCTCCCACCCTGGCGGGACCCCTACGAGCAGTACTTC. This translates into CASSLPPWRDPYEQYF. The full variable domain, with the rest looked up from reference TRBV5-5 and TRBJ2-7, is DAGVTQSPTHLIKTRGQQVTLRCSPISGHKSVSWYQQVLGQGPQFIFQYYEKEERGRGNFPDRFSARQFPNYSSELNVNALLLGDSALYLCASSLPPWRDPYEQYFGPGTRLTVT.